Below are 11 T cell receptor beta chains sequenced from a single sample in a study of cytomegalovirus exposure and HLA in healthy donors. The PCR had 60 Vbeta and 13 Jbeta primers. Produced via immunoSEQ multiplex PCR; TCRdb's table is partial and in-frame only. The data show 160,000 or so clones, with under 80% seen just once and about 4.6% held by the top ten. The sample was PBMCs. The receptors originated from a man between 35 and 55 years old in good health and CMV-seronegative.

The genes are TRBV27 and TRBJ2-6; 10 nucleotides line up with TRBD1. Germline CDR1 is MNHEY and CDR2 is SMNVEV (reference sequence). This CDR3 comprises 18 residues. V dropped 3 bases and J dropped 2; count of bases not matched to a gene: 7. The chain's CDR3 is CASSFVRQGATGANVLTF. The CDR3 bases are TGTGCCAGCAGTTTTGTTCGACAGGGGGCGACTGGGGCCAACGTCCTGACTTTC.

V is TRBV30 and J is TRBJ2-5, with 7 bases fitting TRBD2. Germline V lookup: CDR1 GTSNPN, CDR2 SVGIG (reference sequence). With V trimmed by 4 bases and J by 3 bases, 2 bases remained unmatched. This CDR3 contains 12 residues. The CDR3 loop is CAWNGGEETQYF. In nucleotides, the CDR3 is TGTGCCTGGAATGGGGGGGAAGAGACCCAGTACTTC.

Concerning this clone itself: The junction and the germline gene differ at one end; a read error may be behind it. The V gene is TRBV7-9, the J gene TRBJ1-2; 7 bases match TRBD1. The CDR3 extends over 16 amino acids. The germline V gene encodes CDR1 SEHNR and CDR2 FQNEAQ (reference sequence). The CDR3 sequence is CSSSLAQGQVSHGYTF. CDR3 nucleotide sequence: TGTTCCAGCAGCTTAGCACAAGGACAGGTTTCACATGGCTACACCTTC.

This sequence joins TRBV4-3 and TRBJ2-1, with D possibly matching TRBD2 (5 bases). Trimming cost V 1 base and J 0 bases, with 10 bases left between them. The CDR3 loop spans 16 amino acids. Germline CDR1 reads LGHNA; CDR2 reads YSLEER. The CDR3 nucleotides read TGCGCCAGCAGCCAAGGGGAGCCGATCTCCTACAATGAGCAGTTCTTC. Protein: CASSQGEPISYNEQFF.

The J gene is TRBJ1-5, the V gene TRBV27; D may be TRBD1 (5 bases). The CDR3 is 15 amino acids. V was clipped by 3 bases and J by 0 bases, with 9 bases between them. Germline lookup yields CDR1 MNHEY and CDR2 SMNVEV (reference sequence). The CDR3 is CASSFTGYSNQPQHF. CDR3 DNA: TGTGCCAGCAGTTTTACAGGCTATAGCAATCAGCCCCAGCATTTT.

This sequence joins TRBV19 and TRBJ1-2; 12 bases map to TRBD1. Germline CDR1 LNHDA, CDR2 SQIVND (reference sequence). With V trimmed by 7 bases and J by 3 bases, 12 bases remained unmatched. The CDR3 is made up of 17 amino acids. CDR3: CASTPRDRGRRDYGYTF. The CDR3 DNA sequence: TGTGCCAGTACCCCAAGGGACAGGGGGCGTCGGGACTATGGCTACACCTTC.

The chain links TRBV9 to TRBJ2-7, with a possible D match to TRBD1 (5 bases). The CDR3 is 14 residues long. The germline gives CDR1 SGDLS, CDR2 YYNGEE. V was shortened by 4 bases and J by 2 bases, with 13 bases between the two germline ends. CDR3: CASSPDSLTYEQYF. The CDR3 coding sequence is TGTGCCAGCAGCCCAGACAGCCTTACCTACGAGCAGTACTTC.

V and J are TRBV7-3 and TRBJ2-7; 7 bases fit TRBD2. The CDR3 is made up of 15 amino acids. Trimming cost V 1 base and J 5 bases; bases outside gene matches: 8. CDR1 and CDR2 from the germline V gene are SGHTA and FQGTGA. CDR3 sequence: CASSLILGGLDEQYF. As DNA, the CDR3 is TGTGCCAGCAGCTTAATCTTGGGGGGGTTAGACGAGCAGTACTTC. Based on the CDR3 plus reference TRBV7-3 and TRBJ2-7, the full variable domain is GAGVSQTPSNKVTEKGKYVELRCDPISGHTALYWYRQSLGQGPEFLIYFQGTGAADDSGLPNDRFFAVRPEGSVSTLKIQRTERGDSAVYLCASSLILGGLDEQYFGPGTRLTVT.

CDR3 residues: CASSLGTNEQFF. CDR3 in DNA: TGTGCCAGCAGCTTAGGGACTAATGAGCAGTTCTTC. V gene TRBV7-3 combines with J gene TRBJ2-1; the D gene is possibly TRBD2 (6 bases). Germline V lookup: CDR1 SGHTA, CDR2 FQGTGA. The CDR3 extends over 12 amino acids. The V and J ends lost 2 bases and 7 bases respectively, with 6 bases between them.

V usage is TRBV11-2 and J usage is TRBJ2-7; 7 bases fit TRBD2. CDR3 length equals 13 residues. J gave up 4 bases and V 3 bases, and 3 bases lay outside the gene matches. From germline, CDR1 is SGHAT and CDR2 FQNNGV. For the CDR3, the DNA is TGTGCCAGCAGCTTCTGGGGGGGTTACGAGCAGTACTTC. Its protein product is CASSFWGGYEQYF.

The chain carries TRBV5-5 and TRBJ1-6; possibly TRBD1 for D (6 bases). Per germline, CDR1 SGHKS and CDR2 YYEKEE (reference sequence). V was trimmed by 3 bases and J by 0 bases, leaving 13 bases between them. The CDR3 is made up of 17 amino acids. The CDR3 DNA is TGTGCCAGCAGCTGGGGGGGGGCTAGCTCCTATAATTCACCCCTCCACTTT. Encoded protein: CASSWGGASSYNSPLHF.